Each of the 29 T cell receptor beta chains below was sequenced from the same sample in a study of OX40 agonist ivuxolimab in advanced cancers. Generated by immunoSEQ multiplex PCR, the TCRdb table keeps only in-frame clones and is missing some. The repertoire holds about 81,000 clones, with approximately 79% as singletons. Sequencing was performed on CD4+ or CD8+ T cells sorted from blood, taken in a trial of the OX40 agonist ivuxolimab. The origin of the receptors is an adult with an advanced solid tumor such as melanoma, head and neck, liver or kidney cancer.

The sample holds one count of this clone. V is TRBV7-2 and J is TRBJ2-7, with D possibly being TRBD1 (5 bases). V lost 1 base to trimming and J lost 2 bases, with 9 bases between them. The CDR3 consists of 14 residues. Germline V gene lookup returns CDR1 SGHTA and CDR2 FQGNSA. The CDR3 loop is CASSLEPGTYEQYF. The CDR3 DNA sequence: TGTGCCAGCAGCTTAGAGCCAGGGACCTACGAGCAGTACTTC.

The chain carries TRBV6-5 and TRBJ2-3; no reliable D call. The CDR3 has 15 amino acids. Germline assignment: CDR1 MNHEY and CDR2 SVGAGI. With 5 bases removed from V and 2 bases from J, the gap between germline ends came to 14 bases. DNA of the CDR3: TGTGCCAGCAGTCCGGCCCATCCTCTCACAGATACGCAGTATTTT. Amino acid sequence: CASSPAHPLTDTQYF.

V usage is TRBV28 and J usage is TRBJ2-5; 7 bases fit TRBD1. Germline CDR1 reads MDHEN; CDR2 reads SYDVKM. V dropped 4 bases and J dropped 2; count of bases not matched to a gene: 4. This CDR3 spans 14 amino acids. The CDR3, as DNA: TGTGCCAGCAGTTCAGGGGGATTTCAAGAGACCCAGTACTTC. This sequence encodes CASSSGGFQETQYF.

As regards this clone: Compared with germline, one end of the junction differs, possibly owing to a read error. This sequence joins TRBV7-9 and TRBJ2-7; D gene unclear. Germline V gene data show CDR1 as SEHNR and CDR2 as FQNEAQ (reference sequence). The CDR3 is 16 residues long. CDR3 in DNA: TGCGCCAGCAGCCAAGATGGCCCTGGCAGGTCGGACGAGCAGTACTTC. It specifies CASSQDGPGRSDEQYF.

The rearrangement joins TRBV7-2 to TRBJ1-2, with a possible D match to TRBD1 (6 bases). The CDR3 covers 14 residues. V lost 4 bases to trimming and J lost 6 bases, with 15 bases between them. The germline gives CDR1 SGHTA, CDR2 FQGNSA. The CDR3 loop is CASSWTGGVDGYTF. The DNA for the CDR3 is TGTGCCAGCAGCTGGACCGGGGGCGTCGATGGCTACACCTTC.

The CDR3 sequence is CASSTPSGRYSYNEQFF. The CDR3, as DNA: TGTGCCAGCAGCACCCCTAGCGGGAGGTACTCCTACAATGAGCAGTTCTTC. V usage is TRBV9 and J usage is TRBJ2-1; 11 bases map to TRBD2. After removal of 4 bases from V and 0 bases from J, the junction contained 6 bases not matched to a gene. Germline-derived CDR1 and CDR2 are SGDLS and YYNGEE. The CDR3 runs 17 residues. The entire variable domain, with the rest obtained from reference TRBV9 and TRBJ2-1, is as follows: DSGVTQTPKHLITATGQRVTLRCSPRSGDLSVYWYQQSLDQGLQFLIQYYNGEERAKGNILERFSAQQFPDLHSELNLSSLELGDSALYFCASSTPSGRYSYNEQFFGPGTRLTVL.

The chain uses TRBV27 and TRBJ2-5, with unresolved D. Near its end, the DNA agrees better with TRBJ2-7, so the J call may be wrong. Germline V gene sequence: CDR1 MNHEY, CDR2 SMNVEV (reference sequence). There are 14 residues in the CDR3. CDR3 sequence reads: CASSTFAADYEQYF. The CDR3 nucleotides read TGTGCCAGCAGTACCTTCGCGGCCGACTACGAGCAGTACTTC.

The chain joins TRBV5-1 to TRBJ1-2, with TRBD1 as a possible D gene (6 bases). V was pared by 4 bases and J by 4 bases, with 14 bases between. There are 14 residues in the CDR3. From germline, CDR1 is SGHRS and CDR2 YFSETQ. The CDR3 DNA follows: TGCGCCAGCAGCCCTCGTCAGGGGACCTATGGCTACACCTTC. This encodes CASSPRQGTYGYTF.

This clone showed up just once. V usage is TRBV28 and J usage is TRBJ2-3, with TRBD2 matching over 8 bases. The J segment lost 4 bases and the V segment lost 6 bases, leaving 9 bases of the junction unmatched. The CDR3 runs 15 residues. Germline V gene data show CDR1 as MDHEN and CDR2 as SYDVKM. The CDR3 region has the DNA TGTGCCAGCAGCAGTAGCGGGGTTGGGGCAGATACGCAGTATTTT. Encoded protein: CASSSSGVGADTQYF.

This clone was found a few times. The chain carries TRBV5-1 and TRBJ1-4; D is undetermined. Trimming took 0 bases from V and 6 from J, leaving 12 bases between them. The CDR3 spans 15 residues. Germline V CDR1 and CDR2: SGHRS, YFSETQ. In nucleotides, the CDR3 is TGCGCCAGCAGCTTGGTTTTGGCCGGGGATGAAAAACTGTTTTTT. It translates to CASSLVLAGDEKLFF.

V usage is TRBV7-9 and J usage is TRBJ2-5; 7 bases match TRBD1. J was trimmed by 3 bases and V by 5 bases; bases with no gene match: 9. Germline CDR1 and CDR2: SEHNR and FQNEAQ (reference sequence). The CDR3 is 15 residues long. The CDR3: CASSRPRQGKETQYF. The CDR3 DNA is TGTGCCAGCAGCCGCCCACGACAGGGAAAAGAGACCCAGTACTTC.

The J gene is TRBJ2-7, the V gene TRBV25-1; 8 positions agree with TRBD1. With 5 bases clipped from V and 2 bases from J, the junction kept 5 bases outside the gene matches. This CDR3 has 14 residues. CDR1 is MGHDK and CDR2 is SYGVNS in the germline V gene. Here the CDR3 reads CASSYGTGTYEQYF. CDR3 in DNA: TGTGCCAGCAGTTACGGGACAGGCACCTACGAGCAGTACTTC.

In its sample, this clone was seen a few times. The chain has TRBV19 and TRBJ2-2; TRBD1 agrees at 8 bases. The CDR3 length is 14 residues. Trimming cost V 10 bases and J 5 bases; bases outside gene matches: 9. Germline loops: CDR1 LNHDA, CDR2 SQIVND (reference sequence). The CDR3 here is CATVIRQGTGELFF. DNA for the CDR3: TGTGCCACCGTAATACGACAGGGGACCGGGGAGCTGTTTTTT. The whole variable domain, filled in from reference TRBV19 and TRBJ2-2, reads DGGITQSPKYLFRKEGQNVTLSCEQNLNHDAMYWYRQDPGQGLRLIYYSQIVNDFQKGDIAEGYSVSREKKESFPLTVTSAQKNPTAFYLCATVIRQGTGELFFGEGSRLTVL.

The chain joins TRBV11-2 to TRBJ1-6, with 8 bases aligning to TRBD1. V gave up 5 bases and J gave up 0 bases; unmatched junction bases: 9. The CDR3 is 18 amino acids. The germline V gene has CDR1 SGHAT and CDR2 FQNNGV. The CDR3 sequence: CASSRGTGFSSYNSPLHF. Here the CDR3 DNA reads TGTGCCAGCAGCCGAGGGACAGGCTTTAGCTCCTATAATTCACCCCTCCACTTT.

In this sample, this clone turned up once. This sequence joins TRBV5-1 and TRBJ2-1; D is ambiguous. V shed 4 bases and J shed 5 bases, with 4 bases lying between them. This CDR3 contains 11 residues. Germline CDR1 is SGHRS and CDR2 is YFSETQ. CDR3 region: CASSSDNEQFF. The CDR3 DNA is TGCGCCAGCAGCAGTGACAATGAGCAGTTCTTC.

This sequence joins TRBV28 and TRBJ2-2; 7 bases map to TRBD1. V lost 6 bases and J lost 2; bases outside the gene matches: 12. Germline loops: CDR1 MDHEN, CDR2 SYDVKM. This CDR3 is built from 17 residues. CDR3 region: CASRPVFGQANTGELFF. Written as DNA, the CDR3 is TGTGCCAGCAGACCCGTATTCGGACAGGCCAACACCGGGGAGCTGTTTTTT.

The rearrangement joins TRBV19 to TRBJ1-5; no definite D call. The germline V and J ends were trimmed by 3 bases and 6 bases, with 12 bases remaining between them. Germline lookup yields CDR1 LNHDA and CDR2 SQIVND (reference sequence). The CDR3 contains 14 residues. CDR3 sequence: CASSIYATGQPQHF. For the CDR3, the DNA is TGTGCCAGTAGTATTTACGCAACCGGTCAGCCCCAGCATTTT.

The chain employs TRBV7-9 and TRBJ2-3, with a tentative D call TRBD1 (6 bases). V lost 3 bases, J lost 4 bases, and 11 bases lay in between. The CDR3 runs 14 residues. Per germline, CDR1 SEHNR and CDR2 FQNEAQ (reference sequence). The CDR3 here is CASSFGTRSDTQYF. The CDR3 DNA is TGTGCCAGCAGCTTCGGGACACGGTCAGATACGCAGTATTTT.

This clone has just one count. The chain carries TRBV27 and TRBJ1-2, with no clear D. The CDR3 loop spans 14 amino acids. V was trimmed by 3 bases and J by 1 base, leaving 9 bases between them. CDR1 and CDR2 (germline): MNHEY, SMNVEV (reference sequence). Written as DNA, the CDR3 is TGTGCCAGCAGTTTGTACGGTTTTAACTATGGCTACACCTTC. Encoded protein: CASSLYGFNYGYTF.

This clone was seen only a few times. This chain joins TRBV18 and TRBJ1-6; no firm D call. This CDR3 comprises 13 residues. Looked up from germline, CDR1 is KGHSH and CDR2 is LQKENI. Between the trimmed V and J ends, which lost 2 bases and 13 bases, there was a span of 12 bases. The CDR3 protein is CASSPSGLGPLHF. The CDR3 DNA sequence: TGTGCCAGCTCACCATCGGGTCTGGGGCCCCTCCACTTT.

The CDR3 region has the DNA TGTGCCAGCAGCCTAGCGGGTCGTGAGCAGTACTTC. Encoded protein: CASSLAGREQYF. The rearrangement joins TRBV11-2 to TRBJ2-7, with 8 bases aligning to TRBD2. This CDR3 is built from 12 residues. J lost 7 bases, V lost 5 bases, and 4 bases had no gene match. CDR1 is SGHAT and CDR2 is FQNNGV in the germline V gene. Full variable domain (rest looked up from reference TRBV11-2 and TRBJ2-7): EAGVAQSPRYKIIEKRQSVAFWCNPISGHATLYWYQQILGQGPKLLIQFQNNGVVDDSQLPKDRFSAERLKGVDSTLKIQPAKLEDSAVYLCASSLAGREQYFGPGTRLTVT.

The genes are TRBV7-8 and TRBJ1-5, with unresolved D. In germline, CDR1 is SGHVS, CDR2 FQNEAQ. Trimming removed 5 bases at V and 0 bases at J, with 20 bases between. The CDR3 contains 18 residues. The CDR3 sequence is CASSAYRGPLNSNQPQHF. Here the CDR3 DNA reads TGTGCCAGCAGCGCTTATCGAGGACCTCTGAATAGCAATCAGCCCCAGCATTTT.

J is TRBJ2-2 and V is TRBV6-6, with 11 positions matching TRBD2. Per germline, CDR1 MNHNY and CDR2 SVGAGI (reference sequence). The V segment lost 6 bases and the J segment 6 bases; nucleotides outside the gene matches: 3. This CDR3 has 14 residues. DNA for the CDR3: TGTGCCAGCAGGGATAGCGGGAGGGCCGGGGAGCTGTTTTTT. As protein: CASRDSGRAGELFF.

This CDR3 reads CASSYGRHEVEEQYV. The CDR3 bases are TGTGCCAGCAGTTATGGCCGACATGAGGTGGAGGAGCAGTACGTC. V is TRBV6-6 and J is TRBJ2-7; D is unresolved. The CDR3 runs 15 residues. The V gene lost 3 bases and the J gene lost 7 bases, with 19 bases spanning the gap. The germline V gene has CDR1 MNHNY and CDR2 SVGAGI (reference sequence).

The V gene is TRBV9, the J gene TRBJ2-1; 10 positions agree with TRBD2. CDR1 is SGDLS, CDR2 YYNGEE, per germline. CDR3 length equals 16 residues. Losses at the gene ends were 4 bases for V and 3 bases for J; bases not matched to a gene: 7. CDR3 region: CASSPRLAGFYNEQFF. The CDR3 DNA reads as TGTGCCAGCAGCCCGCGACTAGCGGGCTTCTACAATGAGCAGTTCTTC.

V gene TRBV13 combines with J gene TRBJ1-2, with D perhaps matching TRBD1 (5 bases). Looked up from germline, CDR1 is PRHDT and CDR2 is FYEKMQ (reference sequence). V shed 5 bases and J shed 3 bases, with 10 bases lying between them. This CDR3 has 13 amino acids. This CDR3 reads CASSLGTYYGYTF. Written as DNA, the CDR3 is TGTGCCAGCAGCCTCGGGACTTACTATGGCTACACCTTC.

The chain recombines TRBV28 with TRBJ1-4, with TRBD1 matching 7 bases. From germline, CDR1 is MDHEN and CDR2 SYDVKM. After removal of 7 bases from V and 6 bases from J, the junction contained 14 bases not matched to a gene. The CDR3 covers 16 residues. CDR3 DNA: TGTGCCAGCACCGTTAGGGGGCGAGGGGTTTATGAAAAACTGTTTTTT. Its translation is CASTVRGRGVYEKLFF.

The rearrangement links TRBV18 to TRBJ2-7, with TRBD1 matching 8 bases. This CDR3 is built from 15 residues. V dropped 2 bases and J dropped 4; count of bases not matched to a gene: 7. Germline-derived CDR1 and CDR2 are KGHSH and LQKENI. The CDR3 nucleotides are TGTGCCAGCTCACCAGTGGACGGACAGGGTTACGAGCAGTACTTC. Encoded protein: CASSPVDGQGYEQYF.

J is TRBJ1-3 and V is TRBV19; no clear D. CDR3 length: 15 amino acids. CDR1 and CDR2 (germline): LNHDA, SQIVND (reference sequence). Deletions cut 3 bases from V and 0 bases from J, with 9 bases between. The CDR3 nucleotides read TGTGCCAGTAGTATCGGCCGGGACTCTGGAAACACCATATATTTT. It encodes CASSIGRDSGNTIYF.